One and the same sample provided the 29 T cell receptor beta chains below, sequenced in a study of shared clonotypes between healthy human individuals. Sequencing used immunoSEQ multiplex PCR; TCRdb keeps in-frame clones, though not all of them. The repertoire holds fewer than 550,000 clones, with over 60% as singletons. The sequenced material came from PBMCs. These receptors were taken from a woman in her thirties or forties in good health. Some clones in this sample may be carry-over from other donors' samples.

The chain couples TRBV28 to TRBJ2-7; 7 positions match TRBD1. Germline V gives CDR1 MDHEN, CDR2 SYDVKM. This CDR3 is built from 15 residues. The ends lost 0 bases at V and 4 bases at J; junction bases unmatched: 6. The CDR3 reads CASSLWAGTAYEQYF. The CDR3, as DNA: TGTGCCAGCAGTTTATGGGCCGGGACAGCATACGAGCAGTACTTC.

The V and J genes are TRBV4-1 and TRBJ2-1; 9 bases line up with TRBD1. CDR1 and CDR2 from the germline V gene are MGHRA and YSYEKL. V lost 4 bases, J lost 9 bases, and 13 bases stayed unmatched. This CDR3 contains 16 residues. CDR3 amino acids: CASSLFPGQGRGEQFF. DNA of the CDR3: TGCGCCAGCAGCCTCTTTCCGGGACAGGGCCGGGGTGAGCAGTTCTTC.

This clone appeared a single time. The rearrangement uses TRBV7-3 and TRBJ2-7, with D tentatively TRBD1 or TRBD2 (5 bases each). CDR3 length equals 15 residues. Per the germline V gene, CDR1 is SGHTA and CDR2 is FQGTGA. With 2 bases removed from V and 0 bases from J, the gap between germline ends came to 11 bases. CDR3 in amino acids: CASSLSGRSSYEQYF. CDR3 DNA sequence: TGTGCCAGCAGCTTATCGGGGCGGAGCTCCTACGAGCAGTACTTC.

Turning to this clone: The same CDR3 can be traced to other DNA sequences in this sample. The rearrangement uses TRBV6-1 and TRBJ1-5; D possibly corresponds to TRBD1 (5 bases). The CDR3 totals 13 residues. The germline V gene encodes CDR1 MNHNS and CDR2 SASEGT. V shed 1 base and J shed 4 bases, with 5 bases lying between them. CDR3 coding DNA: TGTGCCAGCAGTGAAGGACAGAATCAGCCCCAGCATTTT. Translating it yields CASSEGQNQPQHF.

V is TRBV19 and J is TRBJ1-6, with D perhaps TRBD1 (6 bases). Germline V gives CDR1 LNHDA, CDR2 SQIVND (reference sequence). The CDR3 covers 14 residues. The ends were cut back, 8 bases at V and 7 bases at J, with 15 bases in the middle. CDR3 DNA: TGTGCCAGTCGAGGCCAGGGGCTGAATTCACCCCTCCACTTT. It codes for CASRGQGLNSPLHF.

This chain connects TRBV27 to TRBJ2-1; possibly TRBD1 for D (7 bases). CDR1 is MNHEY, CDR2 SMNVEV, per germline (reference sequence). V lost 9 bases, J lost 4 bases, and 19 bases lay in between. The CDR3 totals 15 residues. DNA of the CDR3: TGTGCCAGTAGGACTACCAGGGGGAAGTACAATGAGCAGTTCTTC. It yields the protein CASRTTRGKYNEQFF.

V usage is TRBV6-1 and J usage is TRBJ1-1; 7 positions match TRBD1. Germline lookup yields CDR1 MNHNS and CDR2 SASEGT. The CDR3 extends over 14 amino acids. The V and J ends lost 11 bases and 2 bases, in that order; junction bases with no gene match: 11. The CDR3 DNA sequence: TGTGCCGGCCGACAGGGATCGTCCAACACTGAAGCTTTCTTT. Translation gives CAGRQGSSNTEAFF.

In the case of this clone: A far larger clone differs by one base, so this is likely a read error. V gene TRBV5-8 combines with J gene TRBJ2-2; the match to TRBD1 covers 11 bases. Germline CDR1 and CDR2: SGHTS and YDEGEE. This CDR3 is 15 amino acids long. Trimming removed 1 base from V and 10 bases from J; junction bases left unmatched: 6. The CDR3 nucleotides are TGTGCCAGCAGCTTGTCGGGGACAGGGGGACTGGAGCTGTTTTTT. The encoded protein is CASSLSGTGGLELFF. Variable domain in full (rest from reference TRBV5-8 and TRBJ2-2): EAGVTQSPTHLIKTRGQQATLRCSPISGHTSVYWYQQALGLGLQFLLWYDEGEERNRGNFPPRFSGRQFPNYSSELNVNALELEDSALYLCASSLSGTGGLELFFGEGSRLTVL.

With regard to this clone: It may be a read error: a sequence one base away is much more abundant. The gene calls are TRBV11-2 and TRBJ2-5, with 12 bases matching TRBD2. This CDR3 comprises 17 residues. The germline V gene has CDR1 SGHAT and CDR2 FQNNGV. V lost 1 base to trimming and J lost 8 bases; unmatched junction nucleotides: 11. The CDR3 loop reads CASSLGSSGRASDTQYF. CDR3 DNA sequence: TGTGCCAGCAGCTTAGGTTCTAGCGGGAGGGCCTCAGATACCCAGTACTTC.

CDR3: CASSDPGGRMTDTQYF. The CDR3 nucleotides read TGTGCCAGCAGTGATCCTGGGGGGCGCATGACAGATACGCAGTATTTT. The chain links TRBV28 to TRBJ2-3, with D perhaps given as TRBD1 or TRBD2 (6 bases each). The germline gives CDR1 MDHEN, CDR2 SYDVKM. Deletions cut 5 bases from V and 3 bases from J, with 18 bases between. CDR3 size: 16 residues.

CDR3 sequence (DNA): TGTGCCAGCAGTCTGGAGGCGAGCACAGATACGCAGTATTTT. Amino acids: CASSLEASTDTQYF. The chain has TRBV6-4 and TRBJ2-3; a weak D match, TRBD2 (5 bases). The CDR3 has 14 amino acids. The V and J ends lost 5 bases and 0 bases respectively, with 9 bases between them. Germline lookup yields CDR1 MRHNA and CDR2 SNTAGT.

This clone has a count of ten or more. The chain couples TRBV19 to TRBJ2-5, with D unclear. V lost 6 bases and J lost 4, with 15 bases in between. This CDR3 is 14 amino acids long. Germline loops: CDR1 LNHDA, CDR2 SQIVND (reference sequence). The CDR3 reads CASSPSPALETQYF. DNA of the CDR3: TGTGCCAGTAGCCCAAGTCCCGCTCTAGAGACCCAGTACTTC.

This chain uses TRBV4-1 with TRBJ2-2; 8 positions match TRBD2. Trimming took 0 bases from V and 7 from J; bases not matched to a gene: 7. Germline-derived CDR1 and CDR2 are MGHRA and YSYEKL. CDR3 size: 16 residues. CDR3 amino acids: CASSQDRAGAGGELFF. In DNA, the CDR3 is TGCGCCAGCAGCCAAGATCGAGCGGGGGCGGGCGGGGAGCTGTTTTTT.

This clone was picked up a small number of times. This sequence joins TRBV19 and TRBJ1-1; a weak D match, TRBD1 (5 bases). The CDR3 consists of 15 residues. Trimming removed 3 bases at V and 2 bases at J, with 13 bases between. Germline CDR1 is LNHDA and CDR2 is SQIVND (reference sequence). The CDR3 region is CASSIRGTGNTEAFF. CDR3 nucleotides: TGTGCCAGTAGTATTAGGGGAACAGGAAACACTGAAGCTTTCTTT. The full variable domain, completed using reference TRBV19 and TRBJ1-1, is DGGITQSPKYLFRKEGQNVTLSCEQNLNHDAMYWYRQDPGQGLRLIYYSQIVNDFQKGDIAEGYSVSREKKESFPLTVTSAQKNPTAFYLCASSIRGTGNTEAFFGQGTRLTVV.

V gene TRBV5-6 combines with J gene TRBJ2-1, with 13 bases matching TRBD2. The CDR3 has 15 residues. Per germline, CDR1 SGHDT and CDR2 YYEEEE. The trim removed 3 bases at V and 4 bases at J, leaving 1 base unmatched. CDR3 sequence reads: CASSSGLAGYNEQFF. DNA of the CDR3: TGTGCCAGCAGCTCGGGACTAGCGGGGTACAATGAGCAGTTCTTC.

The J gene is TRBJ1-2, the V gene TRBV21-1. TRBV21-1 is termed a pseudogene. This CDR3 comprises 17 residues. CDR3 residues: CASSKRCRFSGKNGYTF. CDR3 coding DNA: TGTGCCAGCAGCAAAAGGTGTCGGTTTTCGGGGAAGAACGGCTACACCTTC.

This clone was seen ten or more times. The J gene is TRBJ2-7, the V gene TRBV28; TRBD2 might be the D (5 bases). The CDR3 loop spans 15 amino acids. The V gene lost 6 bases and the J gene lost 0 bases, with 15 bases spanning the gap. Germline lookup yields CDR1 MDHEN and CDR2 SYDVKM. The chain's CDR3 is CASREDQSYSYEQYF. Written as DNA, the CDR3 is TGTGCCAGCAGGGAGGACCAAAGTTACTCCTACGAGCAGTACTTC. The whole variable domain, filled in from reference TRBV28 and TRBJ2-7, reads DVKVTQSSRYLVKRTGEKVFLECVQDMDHENMFWYRQDPGLGLRLIYFSYDVKMKEKGDIPEGYSVSREKKERFSLILESASTNQTSMYLCASREDQSYSYEQYFGPGTRLTVT.

The chain links TRBV5-6 to TRBJ2-5; 9 nucleotides line up with TRBD2. Germline V CDR1 and CDR2: SGHDT, YYEEEE. Trimming cost V 4 bases and J 5 bases; bases outside gene matches: 15. CDR3 length equals 17 residues. The CDR3 DNA reads TGTGCCAGCAGCCCCCGGGGTAGCGGGAGAGGAAGGGAGACCCAGTACTTC. Amino acids: CASSPRGSGRGRETQYF. The variable domain in full, with the rest retrieved from reference TRBV5-6 and TRBJ2-5, is DAGVTQSPTHLIKTRGQQVTLRCSPKSGHDTVSWYQQALGQGPQFIFQYYEEEERQRGNFPDRFSGHQFPNYSSELNVNALLLGDSALYLCASSPRGSGRGRETQYFGPGTRLLVL.

J is TRBJ2-1 and V is TRBV28, with TRBD1 as a possible D gene (6 bases). Germline values: CDR1 MDHEN, CDR2 SYDVKM. Trimming removed 4 bases at V and 0 bases at J, with 7 bases between. The CDR3 contains 14 residues. CDR3 nucleotide sequence: TGTGCCAGCAGTTGGGGACACTCCTACAATGAGCAGTTCTTC. Its protein is CASSWGHSYNEQFF.

The gene calls are TRBV7-2 and TRBJ2-5, with a tentative D call TRBD2 (6 bases). The J call could be wrong; TRBJ2-7 is a better fit for the DNA end. This CDR3 region has 14 residues. Germline V gene sequence: CDR1 SGHTA, CDR2 FQGNSA. This CDR3 reads CASSSGGGAYEQYF. CDR3 nucleotides: TGTGCCAGCAGCTCCGGGGGAGGAGCCTACGAGCAGTACTTC.

This sequence joins TRBV10-2 and TRBJ1-2, with D unresolved. The CDR3 spans 13 residues. Germline lookup yields CDR1 WSHSY and CDR2 SAAADI. Trimming pared 5 bases from V and 5 bases from J, leaving 12 bases between. CDR3 in amino acids: CASSRQPLYGYTF. The CDR3 DNA sequence: TGCGCCAGCAGTCGGCAGCCCCTTTATGGCTACACCTTC.

The CDR3 spells CASSAGQGNDFRYEQYF. The CDR3 DNA reads as TGTGCCAGCTCAGCGGGACAGGGGAATGATTTCCGCTACGAGCAGTACTTC. The chain employs TRBV18 and TRBJ2-7, with 10 bases matching TRBD1. The CDR3 is 17 residues long. CDR1 and CDR2 from the germline V gene are KGHSH and LQKENI. Trimming took 5 bases from V and 3 from J; bases not matched to a gene: 13.

The J gene is TRBJ2-1, the V gene TRBV14, with 10 positions matching TRBD1. The length of the CDR3 is 17 residues. J lost 4 bases, V lost 3 bases, and 9 bases had no gene match. The V gene's germline CDR1 is SGHDN and CDR2 FVKESK. The CDR3 bases are TGTGCCAGCAGCCACCAATGGGACAGGGGCTTATACAATGAGCAGTTCTTC. Protein sequence: CASSHQWDRGLYNEQFF.

The CDR3 loop reads CASSPGLGVALSTDTQYF. As DNA, the CDR3 is TGTGCCAGCTCACCGGGACTAGGAGTAGCGCTTAGCACAGATACGCAGTATTTT. This chain connects TRBV18 to TRBJ2-3, with TRBD2 matching over 8 bases. The ends lost 3 bases at V and 0 bases at J; junction bases unmatched: 11. The CDR3 contains 18 residues. Germline V lookup: CDR1 KGHSH, CDR2 LQKENI.

The gene calls are TRBV5-4 and TRBJ1-2; 8 bases fit TRBD1. The CDR3 is 15 residues long. With V trimmed by 4 bases and J by 4 bases, 9 bases remained unmatched. Germline loops: CDR1 SGHNT, CDR2 YYREEE (reference sequence). The CDR3 nucleotides read TGTGCCAGCAGCAGTGACAGGGGATTATTCTATGGCTACACCTTC. It specifies CASSSDRGLFYGYTF. The full variable domain, completed using reference TRBV5-4 and TRBJ1-2, is ETGVTQSPTHLIKTRGQQVTLRCSSQSGHNTVSWYQQALGQGPQFIFQYYREEENGRGNFPPRFSGLQFPNYSSELNVNALELDDSALYLCASSSDRGLFYGYTFGSGTRLTVV.

The chain uses TRBV5-1 and TRBJ1-3; D gene unclear. Germline lookup yields CDR1 SGHRS and CDR2 YFSETQ. Between the trimmed V and J ends, which lost 1 base and 0 bases, there was a span of 8 bases. The CDR3 totals 15 residues. CDR3 DNA sequence: TGCGCCAGCAGCTTGTCTAAGGACTCTGGAAACACCATATATTTT. This sequence encodes CASSLSKDSGNTIYF.

The rearrangement links TRBV11-2 to TRBJ2-2; D may correspond to TRBD1 or TRBD2 (6 bases each). V gave up 10 bases and J gave up 4 bases, with 16 bases separating them. The CDR3 is 14 amino acids. Germline CDR1 and CDR2: SGHAT and FQNNGV. The CDR3 reads CATRRDMGTGELFF. Here the CDR3 DNA reads TGTGCCACCCGGAGGGACATGGGCACCGGGGAGCTGTTTTTT.

In regard to this clone: Different DNA sequences within this sample yield the same CDR3. V is TRBV27 and J is TRBJ2-5; no reliable D call. The CDR3 consists of 11 residues. V was trimmed by 2 bases and J by 4 bases, leaving 2 bases between them. Germline V gives CDR1 MNHEY, CDR2 SMNVEV (reference sequence). CDR3 residues: CASSLVETQYF. The CDR3 DNA follows: TGTGCCAGCAGTTTAGTAGAGACCCAGTACTTC.

This chain joins TRBV19 and TRBJ2-2, with unresolved D. Germline CDR1 is LNHDA and CDR2 is SQIVND (reference sequence). The CDR3 is made up of 14 amino acids. The V gene lost 6 bases and the J gene lost 5 bases, with 13 bases spanning the gap. The CDR3 sequence is CASRTGRGTGELFF. The CDR3 DNA is TGTGCCAGTAGGACGGGCCGCGGTACCGGGGAGCTGTTTTTT.